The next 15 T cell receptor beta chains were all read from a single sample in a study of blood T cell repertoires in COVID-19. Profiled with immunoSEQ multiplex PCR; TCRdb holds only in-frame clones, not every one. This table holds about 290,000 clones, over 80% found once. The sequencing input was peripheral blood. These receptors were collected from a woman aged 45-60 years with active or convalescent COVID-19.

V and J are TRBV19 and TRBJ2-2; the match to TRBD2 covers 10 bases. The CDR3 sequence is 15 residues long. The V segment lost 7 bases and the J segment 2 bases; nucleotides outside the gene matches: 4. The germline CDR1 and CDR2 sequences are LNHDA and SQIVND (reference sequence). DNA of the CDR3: TGTGCCAGTAATGGACTAGCGGCTAACACCGGGGAGCTGTTTTTT. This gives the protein CASNGLAANTGELFF.

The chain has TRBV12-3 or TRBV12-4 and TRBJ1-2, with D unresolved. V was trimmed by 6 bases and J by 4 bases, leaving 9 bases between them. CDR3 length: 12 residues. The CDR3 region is CASRPPGYGYTF. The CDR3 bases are TGTGCCAGCAGGCCCCCCGGCTATGGCTACACCTTC.

The CDR3 is CASSFRTGGAYGYTF. The CDR3 nucleotides read TGTGCCAGCAGTTTTAGGACAGGGGGGGCCTATGGCTACACCTTC. This chain joins TRBV2 and TRBJ1-2, with 10 bases identical to TRBD1. Trimming removed 5 bases from V and 4 bases from J; junction bases left unmatched: 7. The CDR3 extends over 15 amino acids. The germline V gene has CDR1 SNHLY and CDR2 FYNNEI.

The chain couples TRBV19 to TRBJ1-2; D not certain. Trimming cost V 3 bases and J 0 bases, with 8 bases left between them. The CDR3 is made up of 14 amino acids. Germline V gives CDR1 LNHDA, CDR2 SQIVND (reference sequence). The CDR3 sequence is CASSINSPNYGYTF. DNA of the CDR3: TGTGCCAGTAGTATCAACAGCCCTAACTATGGCTACACCTTC.

CDR3 sequence reads: CASSSGFSNTEAFF. In nucleotides, the CDR3 is TGTGCCAGCAGCTCGGGATTTTCTAACACTGAAGCTTTCTTT. The rearrangement joins TRBV7-2 to TRBJ1-1; D ambiguous. This CDR3 has 14 residues. Trimming left V 4 bases short and J 2 bases short, with 11 bases between. Germline-derived CDR1 and CDR2 are SGHTA and FQGNSA.

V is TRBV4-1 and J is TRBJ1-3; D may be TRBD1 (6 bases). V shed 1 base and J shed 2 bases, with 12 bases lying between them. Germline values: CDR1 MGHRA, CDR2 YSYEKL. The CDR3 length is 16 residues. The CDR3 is CASSQVRRGAGNTIYF. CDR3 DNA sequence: TGCGCCAGCAGCCAAGTTCGCAGGGGAGCTGGAAACACCATATATTTT.

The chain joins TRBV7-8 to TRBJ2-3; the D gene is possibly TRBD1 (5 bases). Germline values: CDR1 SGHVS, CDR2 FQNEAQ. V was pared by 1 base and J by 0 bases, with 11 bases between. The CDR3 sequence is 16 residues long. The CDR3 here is CASSLVGLPSTDTQYF. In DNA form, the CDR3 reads TGTGCCAGCAGCTTAGTGGGGCTACCTAGCACAGATACGCAGTATTTT. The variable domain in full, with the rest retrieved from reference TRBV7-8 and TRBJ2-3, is GAGVSQSPRYKVAKRGQDVALRCDPISGHVSLFWYQQALGQGPEFLTYFQNEAQLDKSGLPSDRFFAERPEGSVSTLKIQRTQQEDSAVYLCASSLVGLPSTDTQYFGPGTRLTVL.

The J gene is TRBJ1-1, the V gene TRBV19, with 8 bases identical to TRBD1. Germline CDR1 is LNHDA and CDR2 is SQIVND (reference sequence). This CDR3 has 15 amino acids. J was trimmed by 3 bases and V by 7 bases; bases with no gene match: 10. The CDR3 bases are TGTGCCAGTATCATAGTACCAGGGGGCTACACTGAAGCTTTCTTT. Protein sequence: CASIIVPGGYTEAFF. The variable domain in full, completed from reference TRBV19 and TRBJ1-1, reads DGGITQSPKYLFRKEGQNVTLSCEQNLNHDAMYWYRQDPGQGLRLIYYSQIVNDFQKGDIAEGYSVSREKKESFPLTVTSAQKNPTAFYLCASIIVPGGYTEAFFGQGTRLTVV.

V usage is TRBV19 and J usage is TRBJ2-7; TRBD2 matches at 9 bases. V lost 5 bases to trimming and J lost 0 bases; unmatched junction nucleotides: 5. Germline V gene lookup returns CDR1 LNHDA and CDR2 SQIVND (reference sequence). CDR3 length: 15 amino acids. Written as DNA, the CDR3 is TGTGCCAGTAGTCCCCGTAGCGGGAGCTCCTACGAGCAGTACTTC. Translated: CASSPRSGSSYEQYF.

CDR3 nucleotides: TGTGCCAGCAGTGAAGCGTCGTACGAGCAGTACTTC. It translates to CASSEASYEQYF. V and J are TRBV6-1 and TRBJ2-7; D gene ambiguous. The CDR3 is made up of 12 amino acids. The V gene lost 0 bases and the J gene lost 4 bases, with 4 bases spanning the gap. Germline V lookup: CDR1 MNHNS, CDR2 SASEGT.

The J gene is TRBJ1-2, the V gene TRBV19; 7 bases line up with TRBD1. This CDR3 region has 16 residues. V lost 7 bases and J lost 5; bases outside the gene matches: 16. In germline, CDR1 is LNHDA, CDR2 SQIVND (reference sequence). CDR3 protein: CASTPRLTGRYYGYTF. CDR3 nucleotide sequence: TGTGCCAGTACACCGAGGCTGACAGGGAGGTATTATGGCTACACCTTC.

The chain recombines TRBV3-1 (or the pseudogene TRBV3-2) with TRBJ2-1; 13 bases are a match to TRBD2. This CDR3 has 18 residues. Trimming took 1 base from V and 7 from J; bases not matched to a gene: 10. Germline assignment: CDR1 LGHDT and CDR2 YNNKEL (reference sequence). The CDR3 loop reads CASSQAQTSGRARNEQFF. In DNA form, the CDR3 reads TGTGCCAGCAGCCAAGCCCAAACTAGCGGGAGGGCCAGAAATGAGCAGTTCTTC.

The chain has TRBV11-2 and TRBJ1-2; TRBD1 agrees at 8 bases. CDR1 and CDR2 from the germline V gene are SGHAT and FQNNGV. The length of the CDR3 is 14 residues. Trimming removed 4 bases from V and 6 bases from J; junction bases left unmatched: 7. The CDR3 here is CASSWGTGADGYTF. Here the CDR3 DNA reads TGTGCCAGCAGCTGGGGGACAGGAGCTGATGGCTACACCTTC. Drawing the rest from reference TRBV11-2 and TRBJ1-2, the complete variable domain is EAGVAQSPRYKIIEKRQSVAFWCNPISGHATLYWYQQILGQGPKLLIQFQNNGVVDDSQLPKDRFSAERLKGVDSTLKIQPAKLEDSAVYLCASSWGTGADGYTFGSGTRLTVV.

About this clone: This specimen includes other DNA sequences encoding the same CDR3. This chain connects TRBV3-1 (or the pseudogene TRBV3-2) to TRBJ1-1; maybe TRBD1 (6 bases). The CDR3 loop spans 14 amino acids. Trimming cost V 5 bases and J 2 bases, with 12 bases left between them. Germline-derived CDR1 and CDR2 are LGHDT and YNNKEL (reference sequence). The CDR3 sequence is CASSVTGTNTEAFF. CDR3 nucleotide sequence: TGTGCCAGCAGCGTGACGGGGACAAACACTGAAGCTTTCTTT.

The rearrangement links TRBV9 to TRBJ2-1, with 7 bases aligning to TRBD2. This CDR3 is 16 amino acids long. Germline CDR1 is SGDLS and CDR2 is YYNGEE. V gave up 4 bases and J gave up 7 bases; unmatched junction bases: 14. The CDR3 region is CASSPDTRGRWNEQFF. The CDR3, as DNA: TGTGCCAGCAGCCCCGACACGCGCGGGAGATGGAATGAGCAGTTCTTC.